This T cell receptor beta chain was identified during a study of T cell repertoires in cytomegalovirus infection. Study-wide results and caveats: There were carriers of CMV plus the relevant HLA, and cumulative public TCR beta family frequency identified them. Clonotype analysis showed dominance of the ex vivo response by HLA-C-restricted CMV-specific TCR beta clonotypes.

There are a few counts of this clonotype. The antigen is unknown. J gave up 1 base and V 5 bases, and 7 bases lay outside the gene matches. Germline assignment: CDR1 SGHTA and CDR2 FQGNSA. The length of the CDR3 is 17 residues. In TCRdb, the reads were re-called with MiXCR into one record per CDR3 protein. There are under 150,000 distinct CDR3 sequences in the sample; more than 20% occur only once, and approximately 35% lies in the top ten. The gene calls are TRBV7-2 and TRBJ2-1; 11 positions match TRBD2. This TCR was recovered from a human donor in good health (CMV status not recorded). Some clones in this sample may be carry-over from other donors' samples. Sequenced material: PBMCs, sequenced either directly or after in vitro stimulation (not recorded which). DNA for the CDR3: TGTGCCAGCAGCCTCCGACTAGCGGGACTATCCTACAATGAGCAGTTCTTC. Its translation: CASSLRLAGLSYNEQFF.